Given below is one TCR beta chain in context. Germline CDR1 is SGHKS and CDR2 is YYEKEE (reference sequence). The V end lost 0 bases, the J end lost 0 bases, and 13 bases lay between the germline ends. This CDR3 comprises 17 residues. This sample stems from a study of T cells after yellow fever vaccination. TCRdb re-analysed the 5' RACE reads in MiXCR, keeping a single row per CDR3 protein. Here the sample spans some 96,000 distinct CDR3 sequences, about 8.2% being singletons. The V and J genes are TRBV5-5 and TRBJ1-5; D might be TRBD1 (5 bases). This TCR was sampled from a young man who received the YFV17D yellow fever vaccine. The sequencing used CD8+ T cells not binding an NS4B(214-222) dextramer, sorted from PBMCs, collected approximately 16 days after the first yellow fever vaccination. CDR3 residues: CASSLGTGTFSNQPQHF. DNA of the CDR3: TGTGCCAGCAGCTTGGGAACAGGAACATTTAGCAATCAGCCCCAGCATTTT.